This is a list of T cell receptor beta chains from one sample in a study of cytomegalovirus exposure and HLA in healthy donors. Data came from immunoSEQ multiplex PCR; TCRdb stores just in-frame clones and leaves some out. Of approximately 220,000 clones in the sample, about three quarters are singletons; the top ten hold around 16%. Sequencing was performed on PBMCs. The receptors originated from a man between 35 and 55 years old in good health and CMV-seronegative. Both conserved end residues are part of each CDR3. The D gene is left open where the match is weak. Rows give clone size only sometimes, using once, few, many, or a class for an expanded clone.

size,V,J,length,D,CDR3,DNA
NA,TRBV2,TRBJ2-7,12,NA,CATYPSTYEQYF,TGTGCCACCTACCCATCCACCTACGAGCAGTACTTC
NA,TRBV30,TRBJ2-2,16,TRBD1,CAWRVTGTANTGELFF,TGTGCCTGGAGAGTAACCGGGACAGCGAACACCGGGGAGCTGTTTTTT
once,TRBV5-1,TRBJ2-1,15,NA,CASSLSGSSYNEQFF,TGCGCCAGCAGCTTGAGCGGCTCTTCTTACAATGAGCAGTTCTTC
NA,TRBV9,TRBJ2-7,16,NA,CASSASPQGWGGEQYF,TGTGCCAGCAGCGCCTCCCCCCAGGGGTGGGGGGGCGAGCAGTACTTC
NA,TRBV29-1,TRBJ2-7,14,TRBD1,CSVERGGPSYEQYF,TGCAGCGTTGAGAGAGGGGGCCCCTCCTACGAGCAGTACTTC
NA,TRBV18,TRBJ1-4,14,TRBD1,CASLEDRVNEKLFF,TGTGCCAGCTTAGAAGACAGGGTTAATGAAAAACTGTTTTTT
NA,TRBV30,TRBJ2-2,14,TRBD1,CAWSTGGDTGELFF,TGTGCCTGGAGCACAGGGGGCGACACCGGGGAGCTGTTTTTT
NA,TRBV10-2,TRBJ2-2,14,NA,CASSDFRAPGELFF,TGCGCCAGCAGTGATTTCAGGGCCCCCGGGGAGCTGTTTTTT
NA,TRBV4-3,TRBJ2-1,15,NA,CASSQDSTSYNEQFF,TGCGCCAGCAGCCAAGATTCCACATCCTACAATGAGCAGTTCTTC
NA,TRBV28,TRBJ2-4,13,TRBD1,CASQPGQGHIQYF,TGTGCCAGCCAGCCGGGACAGGGACACATTCAGTACTTC
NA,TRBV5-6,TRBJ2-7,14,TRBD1,CASSHGTVSYEQYF,TGTGCCAGCAGCCACGGGACAGTTTCCTACGAGCAGTACTTC
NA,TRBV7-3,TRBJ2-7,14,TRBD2,CASSPGLAGDEQYF,TGTGCCAGCAGCCCGGGACTAGCGGGGGACGAGCAGTACTTC
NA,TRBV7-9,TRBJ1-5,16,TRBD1,CASSLGGTDSNQPQHF,TGTGCCAGCAGCTTAGGTGGGACAGATAGCAATCAGCCCCAGCATTTT
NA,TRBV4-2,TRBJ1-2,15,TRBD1,CASSRDGDRDGGYTF,TGTGCCAGCAGCCGAGACGGGGACAGGGATGGTGGCTACACCTTC
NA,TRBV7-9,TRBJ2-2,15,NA,CASSLAYMNTGELFF,TGTGCCAGCAGCTTAGCTTACATGAACACCGGGGAGCTGTTTTTT
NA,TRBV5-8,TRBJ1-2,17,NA,CASTLPAESKKLYGYTF,TGTGCCAGCACCTTACCCGCGGAGTCCAAGAAGCTTTATGGCTACACCTTC
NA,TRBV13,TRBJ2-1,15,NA,CASSPRSKTYNEQFF,TGTGCCAGCAGCCCTAGGTCTAAAACCTACAATGAGCAGTTCTTC
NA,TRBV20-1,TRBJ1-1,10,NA,CSAEDPERLF,TGCAGTGCAGAGGACCCGGAGCGGCTCTTT
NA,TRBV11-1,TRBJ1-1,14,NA,CASSRAGRDTEAFF,TGTGCCAGCAGCCGCGCCGGGCGGGACACTGAAGCTTTCTTT
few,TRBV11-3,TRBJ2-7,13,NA,CASSFETDYEQYF,TGTGCCAGCAGCTTCGAGACAGACTACGAGCAGTACTTC
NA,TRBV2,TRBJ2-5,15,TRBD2,CASEMRSGRVETQYF,TGTGCCAGCGAGATGAGAAGCGGGAGGGTGGAGACCCAGTACTTC
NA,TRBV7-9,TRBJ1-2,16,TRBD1,CASSLGFGDRGHGYTF,TGTGCCAGCAGCTTAGGGTTCGGGGACAGGGGCCATGGCTACACCTTC
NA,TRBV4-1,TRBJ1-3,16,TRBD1,CASSQFSRGTGNTIYF,TGCGCCAGCAGCCAATTTTCCAGGGGGACGGGAAACACCATATATTTT
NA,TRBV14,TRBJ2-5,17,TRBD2,CASSHWTSGAPEETQYF,TGTGCCAGCAGCCACTGGACTAGCGGGGCACCCGAAGAGACCCAGTACTTC
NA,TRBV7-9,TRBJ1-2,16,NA,CSSSLGAEGRADGYTF,TGTTCCAGCAGCTTAGGGGCTGAAGGGCGGGCGGATGGCTACACCTTC
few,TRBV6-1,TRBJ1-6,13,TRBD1,CASSRTGLAPLHF,TGTGCCAGCAGTCGGACAGGGTTAGCACCCCTCCACTTT
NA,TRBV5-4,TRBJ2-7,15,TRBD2,CASSPYSGSRYEQYF,TGTGCCAGCAGCCCCTATAGCGGGAGTCGGTACGAGCAGTACTTC
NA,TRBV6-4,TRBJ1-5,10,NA,CASSDPPQHF,TGTGCCAGCAGTGACCCTCCCCAGCATTTT
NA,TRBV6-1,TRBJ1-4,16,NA,CASSDGLRGVHEKLFF,TGTGCCAGCAGTGATGGTTTGCGGGGGGTGCATGAAAAACTGTTTTTT
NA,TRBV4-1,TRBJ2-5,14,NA,CASSQRGGGETQYF,TGCGCCAGCAGCCAAAGGGGAGGGGGGGAGACCCAGTACTTC
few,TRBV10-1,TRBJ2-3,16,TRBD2,CASSRTSGGSTDTQYF,TGCGCCAGCAGTAGGACTAGCGGAGGCAGCACAGATACGCAGTATTTT
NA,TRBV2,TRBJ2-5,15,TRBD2,CASTPGNSGVETQYF,TGTGCCAGCACCCCTGGAAATAGCGGGGTTGAGACCCAGTACTTC
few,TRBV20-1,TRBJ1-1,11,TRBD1,CSASRQGQAFF,TGCAGTGCTAGCAGACAGGGACAAGCTTTCTTT
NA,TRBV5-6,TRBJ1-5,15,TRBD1,CASSSPGQSNQPQHF,TGTGCCAGCAGCTCGCCGGGACAGAGCAATCAGCCCCAGCATTTT
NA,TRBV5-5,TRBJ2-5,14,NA,CASSPGQREETQYF,TGTGCCAGCAGCCCCGGACAGCGTGAAGAGACCCAGTACTTC
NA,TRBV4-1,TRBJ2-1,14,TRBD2,CASSQEAGADEQFF,TGCGCCAGCAGCCAAGAAGCGGGGGCCGATGAGCAGTTCTTC
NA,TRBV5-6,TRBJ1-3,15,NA,CASSLPQGLGNTIYF,TGTGCCAGCAGCTTGCCACAGGGTCTTGGAAACACCATATATTTT
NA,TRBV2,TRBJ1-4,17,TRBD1,CASILDRAYGTNEKLFF,TGTGCCAGCATTCTGGACAGGGCATATGGTACTAATGAAAAACTGTTTTTT
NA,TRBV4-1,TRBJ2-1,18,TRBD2,CASSQDLTGGHFGNEQFF,TGCGCCAGCAGCCAAGACCTGACGGGGGGGCATTTCGGGAATGAGCAGTTCTTC
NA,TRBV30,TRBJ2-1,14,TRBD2,CALASTSGRNEQFF,TGTGCCCTCGCCTCTACTAGCGGGAGGAATGAGCAGTTCTTC
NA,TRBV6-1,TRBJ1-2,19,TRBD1,CASSGRPGQASALNYGYTF,TGTGCCAGCAGTGGTCGGCCAGGACAGGCTTCTGCCCTTAACTATGGCTACACCTTC
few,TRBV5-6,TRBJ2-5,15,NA,CASSLVTALPETQYF,TGTGCCAGCAGCTTGGTCACAGCCCTCCCCGAGACCCAGTACTTC
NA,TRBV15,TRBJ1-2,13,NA,CATSSLGGYGYTF,TGTGCCACCAGCAGTCTGGGGGGGTATGGCTACACCTTC
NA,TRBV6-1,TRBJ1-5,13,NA,CASTEHDNQPQHF,TGTGCCAGCACCGAACATGACAATCAGCCCCAGCATTTT
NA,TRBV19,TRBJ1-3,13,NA,CASSQDPGNTIYF,TGTGCCAGTTCTCAGGATCCGGGAAACACCATATATTTT
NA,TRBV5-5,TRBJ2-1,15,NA,CASSLPAGEIDEQFF,TGTGCCAGCAGCTTGCCGGCCGGGGAGATCGATGAGCAGTTCTTC
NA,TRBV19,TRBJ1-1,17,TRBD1,CASRGNGQGARNTEAFF,TGTGCCAGTAGGGGAAATGGACAGGGGGCGAGGAACACTGAAGCTTTCTTT
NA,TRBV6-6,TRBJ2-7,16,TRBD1,CASSYAAGQGAYEQYF,TGTGCCAGCAGTTACGCGGCGGGACAGGGGGCCTACGAGCAGTACTTC
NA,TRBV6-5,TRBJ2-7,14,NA,CASSPFMSSYEQYF,TGTGCCAGCAGCCCCTTTATGAGCTCCTACGAGCAGTACTTC
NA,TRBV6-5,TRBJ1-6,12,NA,CASSYSGGPLHF,TGTGCCAGCAGTTACTCCGGGGGTCCCCTCCACTTT
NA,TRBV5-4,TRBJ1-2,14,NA,CASSYQGWGYGYTF,TGTGCCAGCAGCTACCAGGGATGGGGCTATGGCTACACCTTC
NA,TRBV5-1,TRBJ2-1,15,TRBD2,CASSSGLAGGDEQFF,TGCGCCAGCAGCTCTGGACTAGCGGGTGGTGATGAGCAGTTCTTC
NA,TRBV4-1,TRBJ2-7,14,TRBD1,CASSPGQGSYEQYF,TGCGCCAGCAGCCCGGGACAGGGATCCTACGAGCAGTACTTC
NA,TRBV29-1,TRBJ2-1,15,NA,CSVGGQWSSYNEQFF,TGCAGCGTCGGGGGACAGTGGAGCTCCTACAATGAGCAGTTCTTC
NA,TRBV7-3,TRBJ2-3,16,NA,CASSLTLTGVADTQYF,TGTGCCAGCAGCTTAACGTTGACGGGGGTGGCAGATACGCAGTATTTT
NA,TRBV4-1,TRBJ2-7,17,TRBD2,CASSQPSGLAKPYEQYF,TGCGCCAGCAGCCAACCCAGTGGACTAGCCAAACCCTACGAGCAGTACTTC
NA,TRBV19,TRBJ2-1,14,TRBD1,CASSADRGYNEQFF,TGTGCCAGTAGTGCGGACAGGGGATACAATGAGCAGTTCTTC
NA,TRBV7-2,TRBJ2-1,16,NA,CASSSGGMGILNEQFF,TGTGCCAGCAGCTCAGGAGGGATGGGCATCCTCAATGAGCAGTTCTTC